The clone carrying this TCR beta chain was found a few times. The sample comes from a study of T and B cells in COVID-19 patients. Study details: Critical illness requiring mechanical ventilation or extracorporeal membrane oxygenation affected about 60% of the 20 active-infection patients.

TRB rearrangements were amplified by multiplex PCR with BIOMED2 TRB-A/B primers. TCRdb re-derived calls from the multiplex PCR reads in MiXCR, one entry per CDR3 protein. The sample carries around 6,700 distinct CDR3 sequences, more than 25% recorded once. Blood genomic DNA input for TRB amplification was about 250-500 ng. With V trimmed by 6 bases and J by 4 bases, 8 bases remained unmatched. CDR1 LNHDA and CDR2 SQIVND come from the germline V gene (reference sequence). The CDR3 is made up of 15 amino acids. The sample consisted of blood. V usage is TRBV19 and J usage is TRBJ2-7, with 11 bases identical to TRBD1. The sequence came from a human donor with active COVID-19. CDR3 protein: CASRTGTGGLYEQYF. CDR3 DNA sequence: TGTGCCAGTAGAACCGGGACAGGGGGTTTGTACGAGCAGTACTTC.